This TCR beta chain originates from a study of Graves' ophthalmopathy and Graves' hyperthyroidism. At the level of the study: Before any treatment was given, at initial diagnosis, peripheral blood was collected.

TCR beta CDR3 amplification used RNA transcripts. The authors performed first-round RT-PCR with HTBI primers and then a second-round multiplex PCR. MiXCR, run by TCRdb on the multiplex PCR reads, gives a single entry per CDR3 protein. The data contain 350,000 or so distinct CDR3 sequences, around a sixth of them singletons. Ophthalmopathy was moderately-to-severely active, CAS at least 3, NOSPECS at least 4, lasting under 3 months. Patients were excluded if they had other autoimmune diseases or uncontrolled infections, and likewise if pregnancy or lactation applied. It was on clinical symptoms, serum thyroxine, TRAb, thyroid ultrasound and orbital computed tomography that diagnosis relied. This clonotype was detected ten times or more. The germline V gene has CDR1 SGHTA and CDR2 FQGNSA. Trimming took 1 base from V and 0 from J, leaving 7 bases between them. CDR3 length equals 14 residues.

This chain uses TRBV7-2 with TRBJ2-7; D is uncertain. The clonotype originates from an adult man with Graves' ophthalmopathy. The sample comprised peripheral blood. CDR3 sequence (DNA): TGTGCCAGCAGCTTAGTTGGGAACTCCTACGAGCAGTACTTC. This encodes CASSLVGNSYEQYF.